One and the same sample provided the 7 T cell receptor beta chains below, sequenced in a study of glioma-infiltrating T cells after dendritic cell vaccination. Generated by immunoSEQ multiplex PCR, the TCRdb table keeps only in-frame clones and is missing some. The sample contains 45,000 to 50,000 clones, approximately 85% of which appear only once. The sample was blood, taken before dendritic cell vaccination. Receptors originate from a human donor with glioblastoma.

The chain couples TRBV5-4 to TRBJ1-3; 10 positions match TRBD1. Germline V lookup: CDR1 SGHNT, CDR2 YYREEE (reference sequence). This CDR3 comprises 17 residues. Trimming at V came to 4 bases and at J to 3 bases, leaving 10 bases not matched to a gene. CDR3 in amino acids: CASSRTADRGLGNTIYF. Written as DNA, the CDR3 is TGTGCCAGCAGCCGTACCGCTGACAGGGGGCTTGGAAACACCATATATTTT.

This clone was seen more than once but under ten times. The gene calls are TRBV30 and TRBJ1-3, with D perhaps matching TRBD1 (5 bases). Germline CDR1 is GTSNPN and CDR2 is SVGIG (reference sequence). The CDR3 is made up of 14 amino acids. The V end was cut by 3 bases, the J end by 2 bases, with 11 bases between. CDR3 loop: CAWRDRSPGNTIYF. The CDR3 DNA sequence: TGTGCCTGGAGAGACAGAAGTCCTGGAAACACCATATATTTT. The variable domain in full, with the rest retrieved from reference TRBV30 and TRBJ1-3, is SQTIHQWPATLVQPVGSPLSLECTVEGTSNPNLYWYRQAAGRGLQLLFYSVGIGQISSEVPQNLSASRPQDRQFILSSKKLLLSDSGFYLCAWRDRSPGNTIYFGEGSWLTVV.

The chain uses TRBV30 and TRBJ2-3; weak D call: TRBD2 (6 bases). The germline V gene encodes CDR1 GTSNPN and CDR2 SVGIG (reference sequence). V lost 3 bases and J 2 bases, leaving 12 bases between the germline ends. CDR3 length: 14 amino acids. CDR3 coding DNA: TGTGCCTGGAGAGAGCGGGCTTTCACAGATACGCAGTATTTT. Its translation: CAWRERAFTDTQYF.

CDR3 region: CASSHHFQQGNYGYTF. Here the CDR3 DNA reads TGTGCCAGCAGCCATCATTTCCAACAGGGGAACTATGGCTACACCTTC. The rearrangement uses TRBV7-2 and TRBJ1-2; 7 bases map to TRBD1. The CDR3 sequence is 16 residues long. V trimming: 5 bases; J trimming: 2 bases; junction bases outside the gene matches: 11. Per germline, CDR1 SGHTA and CDR2 FQGNSA.

The rearrangement joins TRBV11-3 to TRBJ2-7, with TRBD2 matching over 8 bases. V shed 5 bases, J shed 3 bases, and the junction held 12 bases outside the gene matches. This CDR3 contains 16 residues. Germline values: CDR1 SGHNT, CDR2 YENEEA. Here the CDR3 DNA reads TGTGCCAGCAGCCCTAAGCAGAGCGGGAGCCACTACGAGCAGTACTTC. Its protein is CASSPKQSGSHYEQYF.

This clone appeared once. CDR3 residues: CAWDPTNGRAFF. In DNA form, the CDR3 reads TGTGCCTGGGACCCAACGAATGGGAGGGCTTTCTTT. The chain combines TRBV30 with TRBJ1-1; no clear D. In germline, CDR1 is GTSNPN, CDR2 SVGIG (reference sequence). The ends were cut back, 5 bases at V and 11 bases at J, with 18 bases in the middle. CDR3 length equals 12 residues.

V usage is TRBV7-8 and J usage is TRBJ2-7; 7 positions match TRBD2. This CDR3 has 17 amino acids. The V and J ends lost 1 base and 5 bases, in that order; junction bases with no gene match: 14. Germline values: CDR1 SGHVS, CDR2 FQNEAQ. The CDR3 loop is CASSLERGEDLRHEQYF. Written as DNA, the CDR3 is TGTGCCAGCAGCTTAGAACGGGGGGAGGATCTCCGGCACGAGCAGTACTTC.